Sequencing of this T cell receptor beta chain was carried out in a study of shared clonotypes between healthy human individuals. Concerning this clone itself: Its antigen is still unknown.

The assay was immunoSEQ multiplex PCR, and TCRdb's table has in-frame clones only and misses some. In the table there are 2 million to 2.5 million clones, roughly 94% of which are singletons. V lost 5 bases, J lost 7 bases, and 11 bases lay in between. CDR1 ENHRY and CDR2 SYGVKD come from the germline V gene. This CDR3 is 12 amino acids long. Study-wide results and caveats: Generation probability values for non-shared clonotypes were lower than those for clonotypes shared by all four donors. Clonotype sharing levels among donors were expected to vary with sequencing depth. Shared across a handful of donors were roughly 4.8% of the naive CD4 clonotypes.

The sample comprised naive CD4+ T cells sorted from blood. Subset defined: CD45RA+ positively selected. V is TRBV10-3 and J is TRBJ1-2, with D unclear. The source is a man aged 18 to 29 in good health. CDR3: CAISRSESGYTF. CDR3 coding DNA: TGTGCCATCAGTCGAAGCGAGTCTGGCTACACCTTC.